This T cell receptor beta chain is from a study of coeliac disease. In the study overall: Coeliac patients had active, refractory type I, or gluten-free-diet-controlled disease. Refractory type I patients had no gluten-free diet response for over 12 months. Broader study findings: Few TRB amino acid sequences were shared between samples; most were unique. In active celiac disease, intraepithelial and lamina propria TRB and TRG repertoires were less clonal than controls.

Concerning this clone: Its target is unknown.

Here immunoSEQ multiplex PCR was the method, and the copy in TCRdb shows in-frame clones only, minus some. The data show several thousand clones, with 57% seen just once and about 9.8% held by the top ten. This receptor was taken from a woman in her sixties with celiac disease. Sequenced: intraepithelial lymphocytes from the gut.

The CDR3 here is CASSGGGGVGETQYF. CDR3 nucleotides: TGTGCCAGCAGCGGAGGTGGAGGGGTAGGAGAGACCCAGTACTTC. The genes are TRBV9 and TRBJ2-5, with a possible D match to TRBD2 (6 bases). V dropped 3 bases and J dropped 4 bases, with 16 bases sitting between them. There are 15 residues in the CDR3. CDR1 is SGDLS and CDR2 is YYNGEE in the germline V gene.